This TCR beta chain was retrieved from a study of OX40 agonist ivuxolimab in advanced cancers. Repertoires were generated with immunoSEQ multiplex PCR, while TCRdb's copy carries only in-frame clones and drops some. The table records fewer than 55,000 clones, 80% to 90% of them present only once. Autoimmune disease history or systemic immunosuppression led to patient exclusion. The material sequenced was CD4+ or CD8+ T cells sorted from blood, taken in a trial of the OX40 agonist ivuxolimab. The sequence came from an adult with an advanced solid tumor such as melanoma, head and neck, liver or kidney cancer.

DNA for the CDR3: TGCAGTGCTAGAGTCACCTACGAGCAGTACTTC. Its protein product is CSARVTYEQYF. The rearrangement uses TRBV20-1 and TRBJ2-7; no firm D call. The CDR3 covers 11 residues. Germline V CDR1 and CDR2: DFQATT, SNEGSKA (reference sequence). Trimming removed 1 base at V and 2 bases at J, with 3 bases between.